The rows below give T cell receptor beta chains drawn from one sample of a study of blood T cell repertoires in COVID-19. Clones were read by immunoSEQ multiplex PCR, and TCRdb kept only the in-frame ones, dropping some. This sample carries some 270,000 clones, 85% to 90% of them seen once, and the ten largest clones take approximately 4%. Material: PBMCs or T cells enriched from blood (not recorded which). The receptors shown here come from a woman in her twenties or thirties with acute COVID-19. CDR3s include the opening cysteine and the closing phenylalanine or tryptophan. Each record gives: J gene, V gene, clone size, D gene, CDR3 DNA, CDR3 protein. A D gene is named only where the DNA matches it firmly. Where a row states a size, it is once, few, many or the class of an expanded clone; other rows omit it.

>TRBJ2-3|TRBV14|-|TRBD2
TGTGCCAGCAGCCAGGGGACTAGCGGCACAGATACGCAGTATTTT
CASSQGTSGTDTQYF
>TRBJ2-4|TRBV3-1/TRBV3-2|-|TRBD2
TGTGCCAGCAGCCAATCCACAAGCGGGGGACCCGCTAAGGTCGCCAAAAACATTCAGTACTTC
CASSQSTSGGPAKVAKNIQYF
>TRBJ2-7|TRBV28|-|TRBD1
TGTGCCAGCACCGGAACAGGGGATGCTGGCGAGCAGTACTTC
CASTGTGDAGEQYF
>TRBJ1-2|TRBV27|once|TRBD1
TGTGCCAGCAGTTTATCCCCCTGGCAGGGGGCAATCTCTGGCTACACCTTC
CASSLSPWQGAISGYTF
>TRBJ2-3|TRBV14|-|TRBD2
TGTGCCAGCAGCCAACAGCGGGGGGTCACAGATACGCAGTATTTT
CASSQQRGVTDTQYF
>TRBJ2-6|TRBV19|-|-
TGTGCCAGTAGTATCAGGGATGATGGGGCCAACGTCCTGACTTTC
CASSIRDDGANVLTF
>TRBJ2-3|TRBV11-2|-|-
TGTGCCAGCAGCCCTACTGGGCCAGATACGCAGTATTTT
CASSPTGPDTQYF
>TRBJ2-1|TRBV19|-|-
TGTGCCAGTAGTATAGACTTCTACTCCTACAATGAGCAGTTCTTC
CASSIDFYSYNEQFF
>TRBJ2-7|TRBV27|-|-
TGTGCCAGCGCAAGAGAGGGTATCGAGCAGTACTTC
CASAREGIEQYF
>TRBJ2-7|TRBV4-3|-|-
TGCGCCAGCAGCCAAAGTGGGCCGCCTTACGAGCAGTACTTC
CASSQSGPPYEQYF
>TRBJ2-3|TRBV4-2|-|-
TGTGCCAGCAGCCAAGGCCGGCGGCCTAACAAAAGCACAGATACGCAGTATTTT
CASSQGRRPNKSTDTQYF
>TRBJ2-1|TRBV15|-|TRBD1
TGTGCCACCAGCAGTCCGGGACAGCGTAACAATGAGCAGTTCTTC
CATSSPGQRNNEQFF
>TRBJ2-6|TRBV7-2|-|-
TGTGCCAGCAGCCTACGCAGACAGAGCTCTGGGGCCAACGTCCTGACTTTC
CASSLRRQSSGANVLTF
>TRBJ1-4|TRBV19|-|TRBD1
TGTGCCAGTAGTCTCGAACAGGGGGCGTATGAAAAACTGTTTTTT
CASSLEQGAYEKLFF
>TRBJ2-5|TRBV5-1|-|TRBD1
TGCGCCAGCAGCTCACGACAGGGCCCGCCTCAAGAGACCCAGTACTTC
CASSSRQGPPQETQYF
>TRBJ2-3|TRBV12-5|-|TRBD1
TGTGCTAGTGGTTCCCTCCCGGGACAGGGTAGGGATACGCAGTATTTT
CASGSLPGQGRDTQYF
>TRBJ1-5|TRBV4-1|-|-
TGCGCCAGCAGCCAACTAGGCAGGGATGGGCAGCCCCAGCATTTT
CASSQLGRDGQPQHF
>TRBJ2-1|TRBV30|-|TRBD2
TGTGCCTGGAGTGTACGAAGTAGCGGGTACTACAATGAGCAGTTCTTC
CAWSVRSSGYYNEQFF
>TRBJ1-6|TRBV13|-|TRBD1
TGTGCCAGCAGCCCACCGGGACAGGATAATTCACCCCTCCACTTT
CASSPPGQDNSPLHF
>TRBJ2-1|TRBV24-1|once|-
TGTGCCACCAGTGATTTTCCTAGCGTGGGCGAGCAGTTCTTC
CATSDFPSVGEQFF
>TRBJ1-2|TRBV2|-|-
TGTGCCAGCAGCGACAGCTATGGCTACACCTTC
CASSDSYGYTF
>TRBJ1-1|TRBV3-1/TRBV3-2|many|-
TGTGCCAGCAGCGGGACGTTGGGGGGCACTGAAGCTTTCTTT
CASSGTLGGTEAFF
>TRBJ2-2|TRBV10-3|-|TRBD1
TGTGCCATCAACCGACAGGGGAAAGCGGACACCGGGGAGCTGTTTTTT
CAINRQGKADTGELFF
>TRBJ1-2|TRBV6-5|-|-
TGTGCCAGCAGGCCCGGCGGGGACGGAGTCTATGGCTACACCTTC
CASRPGGDGVYGYTF
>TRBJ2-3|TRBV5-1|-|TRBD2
TGCGCCAGCAGCTTGGTCTCTAGCGGTAGCACAGATACGCAGTATTTT
CASSLVSSGSTDTQYF
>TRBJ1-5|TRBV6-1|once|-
TGTGCCAGCAGTGACCCACAGCCCAATCAGCCCCAGCATTTT
CASSDPQPNQPQHF
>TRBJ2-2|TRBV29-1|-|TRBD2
TGCAGCGTTAAGACTAGCGGTAACACCGGGGAGCTGTTTTTT
CSVKTSGNTGELFF
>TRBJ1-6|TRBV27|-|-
TGTGCCAGCAGTTTAATCTCTCGGGTACCGAATTCACCCCTCCACTTT
CASSLISRVPNSPLHF
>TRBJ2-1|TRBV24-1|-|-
TGTGCCACCACAGAGGCCTACAATGAGCAGTTCTTC
CATTEAYNEQFF
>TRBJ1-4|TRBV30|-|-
TGTGCCTGGAGCGGGCCCGGACTCGAGGAAAAACTGTTTTTT
CAWSGPGLEEKLFF
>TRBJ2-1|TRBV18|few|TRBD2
TGTGCCAGCTCACCGGTAGCGGGAGGGCCGAACAATGAGCAGTTCTTC
CASSPVAGGPNNEQFF
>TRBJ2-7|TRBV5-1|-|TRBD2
TGCGCCAGCAGCTTAGGCGGGAGTCCCTCCTACGAGCAGTACTTC
CASSLGGSPSYEQYF
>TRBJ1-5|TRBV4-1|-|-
TGCGCCAGCAAACCCCCCCCCAGCGATTATAGCAATCAGCCCCAGCATTTT
CASKPPPSDYSNQPQHF
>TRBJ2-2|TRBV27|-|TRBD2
TGTGCCAGCAGCCCTACTAGCGGGAGTAACACCGGGGAGCTGTTTTTT
CASSPTSGSNTGELFF
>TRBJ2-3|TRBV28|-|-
TGTGCCAGCATGGAGTCGACAGATACGCAGTATTTT
CASMESTDTQYF
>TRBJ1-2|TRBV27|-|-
TGTGCCAGCAGTTATAAGGGACTCGGCTACACCTTC
CASSYKGLGYTF
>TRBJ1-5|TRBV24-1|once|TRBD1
TGTGCCACCAGTGAAGGACAGGGGGTTGGTCAGCCCCAGCATTTT
CATSEGQGVGQPQHF
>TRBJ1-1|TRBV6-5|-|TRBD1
TGTGCCAACTGGGACAGGGAATCGTCTGAAGCTTTCTTT
CANWDRESSEAFF
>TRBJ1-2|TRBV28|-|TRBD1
TGTGCCAGCAGTTTCCGGGACAGGGTCGGCTACACCTTC
CASSFRDRVGYTF
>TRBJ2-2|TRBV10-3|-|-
TGTGCCATCAGTGAGGGACACGCGGCCACCGGGGAGCTGTTTTTT
CAISEGHAATGELFF
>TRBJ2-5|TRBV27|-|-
TGTGCCAGCAGTTTATCACAGGGTTCCGGTCGGGAGACCCAGTACTTC
CASSLSQGSGRETQYF
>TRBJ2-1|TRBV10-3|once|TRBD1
TGTGCCATCAGTGAGTCGATTAGCGGGACAGGGGCCTACAATGAGCAGTTCTTC
CAISESISGTGAYNEQFF